These 29 T cell receptor beta chains share one sample of origin, sequenced in a study of T cells in Graves' hyperthyroidism and ophthalmopathy. Amplified regions were TCR beta CDR3 sequences from RNA transcripts. HTBI primers were used for first-round RT-PCR of the TCR CDR3. MiXCR, applied by TCRdb to the multiplex PCR reads, yields one record per CDR3 protein. The sample lists a few hundred thousand distinct CDR3 sequences, 19% seen once, with about 3.5% in the top ten. The source material was blood. The receptors originated from a woman aged 18-35 years with Graves' hyperthyroidism.

The table lists this clonotype with a few counts. This chain connects TRBV3-1 to TRBJ2-5, with D tentatively TRBD1 (5 bases). Per the germline V gene, CDR1 is LGHDT and CDR2 is YNNKEL (reference sequence). The CDR3 contains 13 residues. Trimming removed 4 bases at V and 5 bases at J, with 11 bases between. The CDR3 region has the DNA TGTGCCAGCAGCCCTCGGTCAGGGGAGACCCAGTACTTC. Translated: CASSPRSGETQYF.

There are a few counts of this clonotype. V and J are TRBV4-1 and TRBJ1-1; D perhaps matches TRBD1 (5 bases). V dropped 0 bases and J dropped 0 bases, with 17 bases sitting between them. Germline-derived CDR1 and CDR2 are MGHRA and YSYEKL. CDR3 length equals 18 residues. The CDR3 sequence is CASSQDVVTGPMNTEAFF. The CDR3 bases are TGCGCCAGCAGCCAAGATGTCGTTACAGGTCCTATGAACACTGAAGCTTTCTTT.

This clonotype was seen ten or more times. The V gene is TRBV9, the J gene TRBJ1-2; 7 bases line up with TRBD1. After removal of 4 bases from V and 1 base from J, the junction contained 10 bases not matched to a gene. The CDR3 contains 16 residues. Per germline, CDR1 SGDLS and CDR2 YYNGEE. CDR3: CASSTHRDSHNYGYTF. CDR3 nucleotide sequence: TGTGCCAGCAGCACCCACCGGGACAGCCATAACTATGGCTACACCTTC. Full variable domain (remainder filled in from reference TRBV9 and TRBJ1-2): DSGVTQTPKHLITATGQRVTLRCSPRSGDLSVYWYQQSLDQGLQFLIQYYNGEERAKGNILERFSAQQFPDLHSELNLSSLELGDSALYFCASSTHRDSHNYGYTFGSGTRLTVV.

This clonotype was observed at least ten times. The chain couples TRBV20-1 to TRBJ1-2, with TRBD1 identical over 7 bases. The CDR3 length is 14 residues. Trimming removed 0 bases from V and 3 bases from J; junction bases left unmatched: 4. Germline loops: CDR1 DFQATT, CDR2 SNEGSKA (reference sequence). The CDR3 coding sequence is TGCAGTGCTAGAGACCGAACAGGGGACTATGGCTACACCTTC. Residues: CSARDRTGDYGYTF.

The rearrangement links TRBV12-3 or TRBV12-4 to TRBJ2-5, with D possibly matching TRBD1 (6 bases). This CDR3 is 16 amino acids long. The V gene lost 6 bases and the J gene lost 2 bases, with 19 bases spanning the gap. The CDR3 here is CASSPPLTGPQETQYF. The DNA of the CDR3 is TGTGCCAGCAGCCCTCCCCTGACAGGCCCTCAAGAGACCCAGTACTTC.

This clonotype has ten or more counts. The rearrangement links TRBV6-5 to TRBJ2-7; perhaps TRBD1 as D (6 bases). The CDR3 is 13 amino acids. In germline, CDR1 is MNHEY, CDR2 SVGAGI. V lost 5 bases, J lost 3 bases, and 11 bases lay in between. CDR3 sequence: CASSPRDNYEQYF. The CDR3 DNA reads TGTGCCAGCAGTCCCCGGGACAACTACGAGCAGTACTTC.

In its sample, this clonotype was seen many times. The chain combines TRBV6-5 with TRBJ1-1; D gene uncertain. The CDR3 covers 14 residues. The germline CDR1 and CDR2 sequences are MNHEY and SVGAGI. V lost 4 bases and J 4 bases, leaving 13 bases between the germline ends. The CDR3 DNA reads TGTGCCAGCAGTTTGGGTCCCGAGGGCACTGAAGCTTTCTTT. This translates into CASSLGPEGTEAFF.

The chain links TRBV7-8 to TRBJ1-2; D gene ambiguous. CDR1 is SGHVS and CDR2 is FQNEAQ in the germline V gene. V lost 5 bases and J lost 14, with 18 bases in between. The CDR3 has 12 amino acids. Written as DNA, the CDR3 is TGTGCCAGCAGCCTTGGACCTTACCGGGTTACCTTC. It translates to CASSLGPYRVTF.

This clonotype was counted at least ten times. The chain joins TRBV4-1 to TRBJ1-1, with 8 positions matching TRBD1. This CDR3 contains 18 residues. With V trimmed by 0 bases and J by 1 base, 10 bases remained unmatched. Germline CDR1 is MGHRA and CDR2 is YSYEKL. The CDR3 nucleotides are TGCGCCAGCAGCCAAGAAGGAACCCGGGACAGGAGGAACACTGAAGCTTTCTTT. This codes for CASSQEGTRDRRNTEAFF.

This clonotype was observed a handful of times. A much larger clone lies a single base off, so this may be a read error. As DNA, the CDR3 is TGTGCCAGCACCACACTCGGGTACACTGAATCTTTCTTT. This sequence encodes CASTTLGYTESFF. This chain uses TRBV12-3 or TRBV12-4 with TRBJ1-1; D is uncertain. CDR3 length: 13 amino acids.

The table lists this clonotype with a few counts. The rearrangement uses TRBV10-2 and TRBJ1-2; D is possibly TRBD1 (6 bases). The germline V and J ends were trimmed by 9 bases and 4 bases, with 9 bases remaining between them. This CDR3 has 11 residues. Looked up from germline, CDR1 is WSHSY and CDR2 is SAAADI. The CDR3 nucleotides read TGCGCCAGGGAGGACAGCTATGGCTACACCTTC. It encodes CAREDSYGYTF.

This clonotype was found many times. The rearrangement links TRBV12-3 or TRBV12-4 to TRBJ2-7, with 7 bases matching TRBD2. The length of the CDR3 is 13 residues. The junction had 9 bases not matched to a gene; V was cut back by 6 bases and J by 7 bases. The DNA for the CDR3 is TGTGCCAGCAGCAGGACTAGTATATTGGAGCAGTACTTC. It codes for CASSRTSILEQYF.

The V gene is TRBV12-3 or TRBV12-4, the J gene TRBJ2-1; TRBD1 matches 10 bases. With 4 bases clipped from V and 5 bases from J, the junction kept 8 bases outside the gene matches. The CDR3 spans 16 residues. Here the CDR3 reads CASSYSSGTGDNEQFF. The CDR3 DNA follows: TGTGCCAGCAGTTACTCTTCCGGGACAGGGGACAATGAGCAGTTCTTC.

This sequence joins TRBV6-5 and TRBJ2-7; a possible D gene is TRBD1 (5 bases). The ends were cut back, 2 bases at V and 4 bases at J, with 15 bases in the middle. The V gene's germline CDR1 is MNHEY and CDR2 SVGAGI. The CDR3 has 15 residues. Written as DNA, the CDR3 is TGTGCCAGCAGTTACCAGGCAGGGCTGGGATACGAGCAGTACTTC. This sequence encodes CASSYQAGLGYEQYF.

Many counts were recorded for this clonotype. V usage is TRBV11-2 and J usage is TRBJ1-1, with a tentative D call TRBD1 (5 bases). The ends were cut back, 6 bases at V and 1 base at J, with 15 bases in the middle. The length of the CDR3 is 15 residues. CDR1 SGHAT and CDR2 FQNNGV come from the germline V gene. The CDR3: CASSPTGGRNTEAFF. CDR3 DNA sequence: TGTGCCAGCAGTCCGACGGGGGGTAGGAACACTGAAGCTTTCTTT.

This clonotype appeared many times. The rearrangement links TRBV7-6 to TRBJ2-3, with TRBD1 as a possible D gene (6 bases). This CDR3 comprises 17 residues. The germline V gene encodes CDR1 SGHVS and CDR2 FNYEAQ. Trimming left V 4 bases short and J 5 bases short, with 22 bases between. The CDR3 coding sequence is TGTGCCAGCAGCTCAGACATGACAGGCTGGGGGATAGATACGCAGTATTTT. This translates into CASSSDMTGWGIDTQYF.

There are many counts of this clonotype. The V and J genes are TRBV6-2 or TRBV6-3 and TRBJ2-2; 9 positions agree with TRBD1. The CDR3 is made up of 18 amino acids. In germline, CDR1 is MNHEY, CDR2 SVGEGT. Trimming at V came to 2 bases and at J to 0 bases, leaving 7 bases not matched to a gene. In DNA form, the CDR3 reads TGTGCCAGCAGTTACACGACAGGGGGTATACCGAACACCGGGGAGCTGTTTTTT. It encodes CASSYTTGGIPNTGELFF.

The gene calls are TRBV12-3 or TRBV12-4 and TRBJ1-2, with D possibly being TRBD1 (6 bases). V dropped 5 bases and J dropped 0 bases, with 10 bases sitting between them. This CDR3 has 14 residues. The CDR3 region is CASSRGVPNYGYTF. The CDR3 coding sequence is TGTGCCAGCAGTAGGGGGGTCCCTAACTATGGCTACACCTTC.

Many counts were recorded for this clonotype. The V gene is TRBV29-1, the J gene TRBJ2-7, with D unclear. This CDR3 has 12 residues. CDR1 is SQVTM and CDR2 is ANQGSEA in the germline V gene. V lost 4 bases and J lost 4, with 11 bases in between. This CDR3 reads CSVVVRRYEQYF. CDR3 in DNA: TGCAGCGTTGTCGTCCGGAGATACGAGCAGTACTTC.

This clonotype was counted ten times or more. The chain employs TRBV12-3 or TRBV12-4 and TRBJ2-7, with a weak D call TRBD2 (6 bases). This CDR3 has 17 amino acids. V shed 5 bases and J shed 2 bases, with 22 bases lying between them. CDR3 protein: CASSLARAKGGTYEQYF. CDR3 sequence (DNA): TGTGCCAGCAGTCTCGCCCGCGCCAAGGGCGGGACCTACGAGCAGTACTTC.

The chain links TRBV3-1 to TRBJ1-3; 7 positions agree with TRBD1. Germline values: CDR1 LGHDT, CDR2 YNNKEL (reference sequence). J gave up 0 bases and V 5 bases, and 7 bases lay outside the gene matches. This CDR3 region has 16 residues. The CDR3 DNA reads as TGTGCCAGCAGCACCTTTGGGACAGTCTCTGGAAACACCATATATTTT. The encoded protein is CASSTFGTVSGNTIYF.

Ten or more counts support this clonotype. The chain couples TRBV15 to TRBJ1-1; no reliable D call. The germline V gene encodes CDR1 LNHNV and CDR2 YYDKDF (reference sequence). Trimming stripped 2 bases from V and 1 base from J, with 5 bases between. This CDR3 is 13 amino acids long. The CDR3 coding sequence is TGTGCCACCAGCAGACGAGAGAACACTGAAGCTTTCTTT. Its protein is CATSRRENTEAFF.

This clonotype was seen a few times. The J gene is TRBJ2-4, the V gene TRBV6-5; 9 bases are a match to TRBD1. With 4 bases clipped from V and 14 bases from J, the junction kept 12 bases outside the gene matches. The CDR3 loop spans 14 amino acids. Germline V gene data show CDR1 as MNHEY and CDR2 as SVGAGI. CDR3 in amino acids: CASSSSGQGAGKYF. The CDR3 coding sequence is TGTGCCAGCAGTTCCTCGGGACAGGGAGCGGGTAAGTACTTC.

The chain combines TRBV2 with TRBJ2-2; D is tentatively TRBD1 or TRBD2 (6 bases each). CDR1 is SNHLY, CDR2 FYNNEI, per germline. This CDR3 comprises 15 residues. V was pared by 7 bases and J by 3 bases, with 15 bases between. The CDR3 protein is CASTGEGGHTGELFF. The CDR3 DNA sequence: TGTGCCAGCACTGGAGAAGGGGGGCACACCGGGGAGCTGTTTTTT. Full variable domain (outside the CDR3, taken from reference TRBV2 and TRBJ2-2): EPEVTQTPSHQVTQMGQEVILRCVPISNHLYFYWYRQILGQKVEFLVSFYNNEISEKSEIFDDQFSVERPDGSNFTLKIRSTKLEDSAMYFCASTGEGGHTGELFFGEGSRLTVL.

The CDR3 loop is CASSQGAYNSPLHF. In DNA, the CDR3 is TGTGCCAGCAGCCAGGGGGCCTATAATTCACCCCTCCACTTT. The chain is built from TRBV12-3 or TRBV12-4 and TRBJ1-6; 7 nucleotides align to TRBD1. V dropped 6 bases and J dropped 2; count of bases not matched to a gene: 1. The CDR3 totals 14 residues.

This clonotype was counted at least ten times. CDR3 bases: TGTGCCAGCAGTTTTAACAGGGCCTACGAGCAGTACTTC. This codes for CASSFNRAYEQYF. The chain carries TRBV27 and TRBJ2-7; possibly TRBD1 for D (6 bases). Trimming removed 3 bases from V and 2 bases from J, with 8 bases in between. Per germline, CDR1 MNHEY and CDR2 SMNVEV (reference sequence). This CDR3 has 13 residues.

This clonotype was counted once. Just one base apart from a much larger clone, this may be a read error. The DNA of the CDR3 is TGTGCCAGCAGCGAACTCAGGGATTCAGATACGCAGTATTTT. Translating it yields CASSELRDSDTQYF. The gene calls are TRBV7-8 and TRBJ2-3; D perhaps matches TRBD1 (5 bases). The CDR3 length is 14 residues. V was pared by 5 bases and J by 4 bases, with 13 bases between. Germline CDR1 SGHVS, CDR2 FQNEAQ.

The table lists this clonotype with many counts. The chain is built from TRBV6-5 and TRBJ2-2; possibly TRBD1 for D (5 bases). The V and J ends lost 8 bases and 4 bases respectively, with 14 bases between them. The germline V gene encodes CDR1 MNHEY and CDR2 SVGAGI. CDR3 length equals 14 residues. CDR3 region: CASPAGLRTGELFF. CDR3 bases: TGTGCCAGCCCGGCAGGGTTGCGCACCGGGGAGCTGTTTTTT.

This clonotype was seen ten or more times. This chain links TRBV10-1 with TRBJ2-2, with 7 bases that match TRBD1. The germline gives CDR1 WNHNN, CDR2 SYGVQD (reference sequence). The CDR3 has 15 residues. Trimming removed 5 bases from V and 7 bases from J; junction bases left unmatched: 10. CDR3 region: CASSSGQRPDGELFF. The CDR3 nucleotides are TGCGCCAGCAGTTCGGGACAGAGGCCCGACGGGGAGCTGTTTTTT.